This T cell receptor beta chain is from a study of tumor-infiltrating lymphocytes in primary liver carcinoma. For the study at large: Each sample had roughly 3.65 to 7.5 million productive TCRbeta reads regardless of tissue type. Study-level findings and limits: Against blood, tumors held a significantly higher top-250-clone fraction (p = 0.039).

With a constant-region primer, TCR beta cDNA was made from 450 to 500 ng of total RNA. Library construction for TCR beta comprised three nested multiplex PCR rounds performed with slightly modified ARM-PCR. MiXCR, run by TCRdb on the multiplex PCR reads, gives a single entry per CDR3 protein. The table has tens of thousands of distinct CDR3 sequences, 70% to 85% seen once. Scientists recovered RNA and DNA together from roughly 18-30 mg of unsorted bulk tissue. Donors were untreated and chronically infected with HBV. Samples were taken from five separate regions of every tumor. This clonotype was seen many times. The antigen remains undetermined. This TCR was recovered from a man aged 40-49 years with primary liver carcinoma and hepatitis B virus infection. The specimen was liver tumor tissue from sampling region 3. Subset meaning: tumor region T3, left-lateral pole.

The CDR3 DNA is TGTGCCAGCTACCGGTCTGGGGCCAACGTCCTGACTTTC. Amino acid sequence: CASYRSGANVLTF. The chain has TRBV12-3 or TRBV12-4 and TRBJ2-6; unclear D gene. The CDR3 has 13 residues. Trimming removed 8 bases at V and 1 base at J, with 6 bases between.